A single sample gave rise to the 7 T cell receptor beta chains below, sequenced in a study of shared clonotypes between healthy human individuals. Produced via immunoSEQ multiplex PCR; TCRdb's table is partial and in-frame only. The sample yields over a million clones, roughly 80% seen once. Sequenced material: memory CD4+ T cells sorted from blood. Subset meaning: CD45RA-negative fraction. The receptors stem from a man younger than 30 in good health.

A few counts support this clone. The chain has TRBV5-5 and TRBJ1-6, with unresolved D. Germline V gene data show CDR1 as SGHKS and CDR2 as YYEKEE (reference sequence). The V end was cut by 4 bases, the J end by 8 bases, with 16 bases between. This CDR3 has 15 residues. The CDR3 DNA sequence: TGTGCCAGCAGCAGCCTCGGGGTCCAAGATTCACCCCTCCACTTT. Its protein is CASSSLGVQDSPLHF.

The chain employs TRBV19 and TRBJ2-1; 8 bases match TRBD2. Germline V gene lookup returns CDR1 LNHDA and CDR2 SQIVND (reference sequence). The CDR3 is 15 amino acids. V gave up 5 bases and J gave up 9 bases; unmatched junction bases: 12. CDR3 sequence reads: CASSFRTSSRGEQFF. Here the CDR3 DNA reads TGTGCCAGTAGTTTTCGGACTAGCTCCAGGGGTGAGCAGTTCTTC. Full variable domain (remainder filled in from reference TRBV19 and TRBJ2-1): DGGITQSPKYLFRKEGQNVTLSCEQNLNHDAMYWYRQDPGQGLRLIYYSQIVNDFQKGDIAEGYSVSREKKESFPLTVTSAQKNPTAFYLCASSFRTSSRGEQFFGPGTRLTVL.

The rearrangement joins TRBV6-5 to TRBJ2-7; TRBD1 agrees at 9 bases. J was trimmed by 3 bases and V by 7 bases; bases with no gene match: 10. Germline assignment: CDR1 MNHEY and CDR2 SVGAGI. This CDR3 spans 15 amino acids. The CDR3 DNA sequence: TGTGCCAGCATGCCGAGCGGGGACAGGGACTACGAGCAGTACTTC. It is translated as CASMPSGDRDYEQYF.

This rearrangement joins TRBV30 to TRBJ2-6; maybe TRBD1 (5 bases). The CDR3 covers 15 residues. The V gene's germline CDR1 is GTSNPN and CDR2 SVGIG (reference sequence). V was cut by 7 bases and J by 0 bases, with 13 bases left in between. CDR3 region: CASTVGASGANVLTF. The CDR3 DNA reads TGTGCCTCTACAGTTGGGGCCTCTGGGGCCAACGTCCTGACTTTC.

The rearrangement uses TRBV28 and TRBJ2-6; TRBD1 is a possible D gene (6 bases). This CDR3 contains 16 residues. Germline CDR1 is MDHEN and CDR2 is SYDVKM. Trimming cost V 6 bases and J 2 bases, with 14 bases left between them. CDR3 residues: CASSPRPGAGANVLTF. In DNA form, the CDR3 reads TGTGCCAGCAGCCCACGCCCAGGGGCTGGGGCCAACGTCCTGACTTTC. Full variable domain (rest looked up from reference TRBV28 and TRBJ2-6): DVKVTQSSRYLVKRTGEKVFLECVQDMDHENMFWYRQDPGLGLRLIYFSYDVKMKEKGDIPEGYSVSREKKERFSLILESASTNQTSMYLCASSPRPGAGANVLTFGAGSRLTVL.

J is TRBJ2-1 and V is TRBV5-1; TRBD2 matches 12 bases. This CDR3 contains 17 residues. The V gene's germline CDR1 is SGHRS and CDR2 YFSETQ. The J segment lost 3 bases and the V segment lost 0 bases, leaving 4 bases of the junction unmatched. As DNA, the CDR3 is TGCGCCAGCAGCTTGGGACCTAGCGGGAGGGTCTACAATGAGCAGTTCTTC. Translated: CASSLGPSGRVYNEQFF.

V and J are TRBV4-3 and TRBJ2-1; D not certain. The CDR3 runs to 14 residues. V was pared by 8 bases and J by 2 bases, with 13 bases between. CDR1 is LGHNA and CDR2 is YSLEER in the germline V gene. CDR3 DNA sequence: TGCGCCAGCGCCGCAGCAGAGACCTACAATGAGCAGTTCTTC. As protein: CASAAAETYNEQFF.